Listed below are T cell receptor beta chains from one sample, sequenced in a study of identical twins. Using its own MiXCR run on the 5' RACE reads, TCRdb lists one record per CDR3 protein. The data hold about 730,000 distinct CDR3 sequences, with 21% observed a single time. These data also featured in a second study, about T cells expressing NK-cell markers.

Sequenced input: PBMCs. Receptors originate from a woman between 18 and 29 years old in good health. Both conserved end residues are part of each CDR3. A D gene is named only where the DNA matches it firmly. The size of a clone is reported for some rows only, either as once, few or many, or as a class for expanded clones.

J gene,V gene,D gene,clone size,CDR3 DNA,CDR3 protein
TRBJ1-1,TRBV5-1,TRBD1,NA,TGCGCCAGCAGCTTGGGGACAGGAGCGATGAACACTGAAGCTTTCTTT,CASSLGTGAMNTEAFF
TRBJ2-2,TRBV20-1,NA,NA,TGCAGTGCTAGACCCGGACCCCTTGAGGGGGAGCTGTTTTTT,CSARPGPLEGELFF
TRBJ2-1,TRBV20-1,NA,few,TGCAGTGCTAGCATCGTGGCTGACAATGAGCAGTTCTTC,CSASIVADNEQFF
TRBJ2-2,TRBV12-3/TRBV12-4,NA,NA,TGTGCCAGCACCCCCAGAACCGGGGAGCTGTTTTTT,CASTPRTGELFF
TRBJ1-5,TRBV6-5,NA,many,TGTGCCAGCAGTTACGCGGGGGATCAGCCCCAGCATTTT,CASSYAGDQPQHF
TRBJ2-7,TRBV7-8,NA,NA,TGTGCCAGCAGCTTATTGAACAGGGTATCCATCGACGAGCAGTACTTC,CASSLLNRVSIDEQYF
TRBJ1-2,TRBV5-1,NA,once,TGCGCCAGCAGCTCCGGCCCAGGGGCCTATGGCTACACCTTC,CASSSGPGAYGYTF
TRBJ2-5,TRBV12-3/TRBV12-4,TRBD1,many,TGTGCCAGCAGGGCCCGGGACAGGGGAGAGACCCAGTACTTC,CASRARDRGETQYF
TRBJ2-5,TRBV13,TRBD2,NA,TGTGCCAGCAGCTCGGCCGGGACTAGCGGAGTGGAGACCCAGTACTTC,CASSSAGTSGVETQYF
TRBJ2-1,TRBV20-1,TRBD1,NA,TGCAGTGCTAGGTCTCTCGGGACAGGGTCAAATGAGCAGTTCTTC,CSARSLGTGSNEQFF
TRBJ2-3,TRBV2,TRBD1,NA,TGTGCCAGCACAATATTCAGGCGACAGGGTGACACGCAGTATTTT,CASTIFRRQGDTQYF
TRBJ2-7,TRBV24-1,NA,few,TGTGCCACCAGTGATTCGGACAGAGACGAGCAGTACTTC,CATSDSDRDEQYF
TRBJ2-5,TRBV12-3/TRBV12-4,NA,many,TGTGCCAGCAGCCCCACACCCAAAGAGACCCAGTACTTC,CASSPTPKETQYF
TRBJ1-1,TRBV7-9,TRBD1,NA,TGTGCCAGCAGCTTATTGGGGACAGGAGGTTTGGTCTTT,CASSLLGTGGLVF